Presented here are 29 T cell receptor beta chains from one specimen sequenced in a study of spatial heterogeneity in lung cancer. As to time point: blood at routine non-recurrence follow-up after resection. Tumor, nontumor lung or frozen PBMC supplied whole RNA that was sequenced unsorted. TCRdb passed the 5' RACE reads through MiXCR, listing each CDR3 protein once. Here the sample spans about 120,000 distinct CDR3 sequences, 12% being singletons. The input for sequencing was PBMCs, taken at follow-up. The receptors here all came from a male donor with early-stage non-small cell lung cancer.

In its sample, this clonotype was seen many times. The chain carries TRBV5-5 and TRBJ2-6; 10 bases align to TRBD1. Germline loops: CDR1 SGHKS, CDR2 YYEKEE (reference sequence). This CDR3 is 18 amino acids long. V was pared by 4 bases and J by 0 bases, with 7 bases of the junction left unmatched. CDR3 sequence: CASSGGTGEISGANVLTF. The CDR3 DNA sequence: TGTGCCAGCAGCGGCGGGACAGGGGAAATCTCTGGGGCCAACGTCCTGACTTTC.

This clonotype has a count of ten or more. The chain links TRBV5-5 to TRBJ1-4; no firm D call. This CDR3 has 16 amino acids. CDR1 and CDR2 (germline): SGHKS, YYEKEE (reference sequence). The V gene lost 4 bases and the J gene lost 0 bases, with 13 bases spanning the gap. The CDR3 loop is CASSVWLVATNEKLFF. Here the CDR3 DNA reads TGTGCCAGCAGCGTCTGGTTAGTTGCAACTAATGAAAAACTGTTTTTT.

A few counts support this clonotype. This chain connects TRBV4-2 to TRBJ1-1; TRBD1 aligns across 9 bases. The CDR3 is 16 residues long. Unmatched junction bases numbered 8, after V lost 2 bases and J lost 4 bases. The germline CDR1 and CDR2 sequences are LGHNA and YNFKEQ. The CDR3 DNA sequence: TGTGCCAGCAGCCAATTGGGAGGGGGACAGGGCACTGAAGCTTTCTTT. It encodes CASSQLGGGQGTEAFF.

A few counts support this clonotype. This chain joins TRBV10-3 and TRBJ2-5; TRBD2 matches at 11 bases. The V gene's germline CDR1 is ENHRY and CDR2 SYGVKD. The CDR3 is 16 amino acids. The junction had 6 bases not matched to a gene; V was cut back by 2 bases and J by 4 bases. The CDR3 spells CAISEASGGPRETQYF. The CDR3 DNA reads TGTGCCATCAGTGAGGCTAGCGGGGGGCCCCGAGAGACCCAGTACTTC.

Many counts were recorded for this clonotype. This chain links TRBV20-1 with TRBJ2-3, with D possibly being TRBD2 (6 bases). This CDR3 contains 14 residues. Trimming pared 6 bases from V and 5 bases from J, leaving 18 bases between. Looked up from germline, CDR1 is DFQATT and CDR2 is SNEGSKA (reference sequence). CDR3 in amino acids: CSARTFGGRDTQYF. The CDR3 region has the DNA TGCAGTGCCCGGACGTTTGGAGGGCGAGATACGCAGTATTTT.

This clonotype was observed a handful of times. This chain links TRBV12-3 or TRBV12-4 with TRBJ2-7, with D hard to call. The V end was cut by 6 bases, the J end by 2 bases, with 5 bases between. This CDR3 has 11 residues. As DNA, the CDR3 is TGTGCCAGCAGCACAGCCTACGAGCAGTACTTC. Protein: CASSTAYEQYF.

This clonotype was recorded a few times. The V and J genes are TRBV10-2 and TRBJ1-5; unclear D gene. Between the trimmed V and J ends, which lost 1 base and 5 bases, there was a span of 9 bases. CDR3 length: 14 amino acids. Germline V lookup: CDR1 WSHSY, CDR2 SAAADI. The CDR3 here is CASSELGFDQPQHF. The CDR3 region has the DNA TGCGCCAGCAGTGAGTTGGGGTTCGATCAGCCCCAGCATTTT.

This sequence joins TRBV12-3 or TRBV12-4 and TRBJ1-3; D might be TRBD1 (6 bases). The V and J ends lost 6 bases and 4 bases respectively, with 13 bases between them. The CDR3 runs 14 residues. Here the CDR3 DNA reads TGTGCCAGCAGCACCGGGACATTCGGAAACACCATATATTTT. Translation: CASSTGTFGNTIYF.

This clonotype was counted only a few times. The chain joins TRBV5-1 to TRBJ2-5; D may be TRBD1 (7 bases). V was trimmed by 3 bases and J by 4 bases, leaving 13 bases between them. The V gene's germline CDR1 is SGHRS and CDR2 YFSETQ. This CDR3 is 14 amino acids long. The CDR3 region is CASSSAGQLETQYF. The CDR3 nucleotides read TGCGCCAGCAGCTCGGCGGGACAGCTAGAGACCCAGTACTTC.

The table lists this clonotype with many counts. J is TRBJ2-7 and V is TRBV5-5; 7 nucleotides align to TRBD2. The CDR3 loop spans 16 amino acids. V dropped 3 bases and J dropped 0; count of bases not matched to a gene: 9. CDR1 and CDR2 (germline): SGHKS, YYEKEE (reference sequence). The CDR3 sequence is CASSWGLAERSYEQYF. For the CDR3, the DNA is TGTGCCAGCAGCTGGGGCCTAGCGGAACGCTCCTACGAGCAGTACTTC.

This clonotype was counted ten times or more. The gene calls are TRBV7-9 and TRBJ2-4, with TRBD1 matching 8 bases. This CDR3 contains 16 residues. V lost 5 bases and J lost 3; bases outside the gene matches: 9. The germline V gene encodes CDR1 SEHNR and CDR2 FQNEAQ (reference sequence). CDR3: CASSPKGQGLKNIQYF. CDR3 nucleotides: TGTGCCAGCAGCCCTAAAGGACAGGGACTCAAAAACATTCAGTACTTC.

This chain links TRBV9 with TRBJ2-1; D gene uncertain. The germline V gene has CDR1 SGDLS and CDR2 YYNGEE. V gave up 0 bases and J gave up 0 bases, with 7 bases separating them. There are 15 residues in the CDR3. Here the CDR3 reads CASSVAGNSYNEQFF. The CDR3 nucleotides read TGTGCCAGCAGCGTAGCTGGGAACTCCTACAATGAGCAGTTCTTC.

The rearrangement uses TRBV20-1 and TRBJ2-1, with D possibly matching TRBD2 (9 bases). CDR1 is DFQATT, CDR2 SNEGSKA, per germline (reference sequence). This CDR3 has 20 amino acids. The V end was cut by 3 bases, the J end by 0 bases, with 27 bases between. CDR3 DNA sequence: TGCAGTGCTAGGCGATGGACAGGGAGTAGCGGGGGAAGCTCCTACAATGAGCAGTTCTTC. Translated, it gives CSARRWTGSSGGSSYNEQFF.

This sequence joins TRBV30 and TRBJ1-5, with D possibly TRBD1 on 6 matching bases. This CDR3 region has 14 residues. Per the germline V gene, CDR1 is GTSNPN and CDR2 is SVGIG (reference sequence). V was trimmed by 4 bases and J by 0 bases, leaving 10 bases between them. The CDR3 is CAWKSDSSNQPQHF. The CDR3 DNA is TGTGCCTGGAAATCGGACAGTAGCAATCAGCCCCAGCATTTT.

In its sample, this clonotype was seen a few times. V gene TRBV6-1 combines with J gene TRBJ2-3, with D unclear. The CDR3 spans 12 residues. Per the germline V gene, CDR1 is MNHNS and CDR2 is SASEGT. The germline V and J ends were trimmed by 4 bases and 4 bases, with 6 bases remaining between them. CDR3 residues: CASSGDADTQYF. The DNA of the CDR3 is TGTGCCAGCAGTGGCGACGCAGATACGCAGTATTTT.

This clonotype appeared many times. The CDR3 sequence: CASSALSPETQYF. CDR3 nucleotide sequence: TGTGCCAGCAGCGCGCTATCGCCAGAGACCCAGTACTTC. This chain joins TRBV28 and TRBJ2-5; D remains ambiguous. Per the germline V gene, CDR1 is MDHEN and CDR2 is SYDVKM. Trimming took 6 bases from V and 4 from J, leaving 12 bases between them. CDR3 length: 13 amino acids.

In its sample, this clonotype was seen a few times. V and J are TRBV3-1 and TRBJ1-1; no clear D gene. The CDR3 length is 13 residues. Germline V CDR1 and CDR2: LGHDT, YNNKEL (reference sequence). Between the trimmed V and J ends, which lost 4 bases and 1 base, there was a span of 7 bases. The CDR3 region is CASSRIRNTEAFF. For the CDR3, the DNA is TGTGCCAGCAGCCGCATTAGGAACACTGAAGCTTTCTTT. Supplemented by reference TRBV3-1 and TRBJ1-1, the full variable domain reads DTAVSQTPKYLVTQMGNDKSIKCEQNLGHDTMYWYKQDSKKFLKIMFSYNNKELIINETVPNRFSPKSPDKAHLNLHINSLELGDSAVYFCASSRIRNTEAFFGQGTRLTVV.

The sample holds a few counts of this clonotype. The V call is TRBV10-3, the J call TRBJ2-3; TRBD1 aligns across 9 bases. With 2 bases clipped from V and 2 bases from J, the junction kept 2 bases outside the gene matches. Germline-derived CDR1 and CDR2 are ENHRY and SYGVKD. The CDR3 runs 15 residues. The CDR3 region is CAISETGGYTDTQYF. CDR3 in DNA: TGTGCCATCAGTGAGACAGGGGGCTACACAGATACGCAGTATTTT.

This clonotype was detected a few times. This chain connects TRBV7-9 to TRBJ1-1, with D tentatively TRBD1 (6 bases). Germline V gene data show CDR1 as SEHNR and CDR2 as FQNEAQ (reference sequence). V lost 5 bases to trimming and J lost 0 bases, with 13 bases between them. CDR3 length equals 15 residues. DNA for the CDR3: TGTGCCAGCAGCATAAACAGGGTCATGAACACTGAAGCTTTCTTT. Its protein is CASSINRVMNTEAFF. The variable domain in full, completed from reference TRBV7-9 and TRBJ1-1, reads DTGVSQNPRHKITKRGQNVTFRCDPISEHNRLYWYRQTLGQGPEFLTYFQNEAQLEKSRLLSDRFSAERPKGSFSTLEIQRTEQGDSAMYLCASSINRVMNTEAFFGQGTRLTVV.

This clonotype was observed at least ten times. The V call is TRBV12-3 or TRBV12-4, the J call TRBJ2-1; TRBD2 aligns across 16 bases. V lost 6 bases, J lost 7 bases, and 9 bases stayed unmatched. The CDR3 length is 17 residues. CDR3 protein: CASRSQPGLAGGNEQFF. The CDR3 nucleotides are TGTGCCAGCAGGTCCCAACCGGGACTAGCGGGGGGGAATGAGCAGTTCTTC.

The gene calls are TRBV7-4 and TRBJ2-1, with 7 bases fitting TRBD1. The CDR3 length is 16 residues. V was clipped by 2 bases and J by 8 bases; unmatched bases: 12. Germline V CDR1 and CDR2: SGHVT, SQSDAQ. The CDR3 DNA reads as TGTGCCAGCAGCTTAACGGTGGCAGGGGGTCGGGATGAGCAGTTCTTC. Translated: CASSLTVAGGRDEQFF.

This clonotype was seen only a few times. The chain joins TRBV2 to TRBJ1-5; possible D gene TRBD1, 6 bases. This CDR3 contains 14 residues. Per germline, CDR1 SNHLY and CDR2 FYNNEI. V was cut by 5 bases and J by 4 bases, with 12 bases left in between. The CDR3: CASSWTEINQPQHF. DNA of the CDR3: TGTGCCAGCAGTTGGACAGAGATAAATCAGCCCCAGCATTTT.

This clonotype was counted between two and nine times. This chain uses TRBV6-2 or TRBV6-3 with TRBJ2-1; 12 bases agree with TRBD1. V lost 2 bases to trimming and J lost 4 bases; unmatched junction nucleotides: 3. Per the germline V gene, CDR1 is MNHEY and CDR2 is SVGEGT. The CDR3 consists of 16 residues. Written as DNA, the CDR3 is TGTGCCAGCAGTTACCGGGACAGGGGGCCTTACAATGAGCAGTTCTTC. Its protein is CASSYRDRGPYNEQFF.

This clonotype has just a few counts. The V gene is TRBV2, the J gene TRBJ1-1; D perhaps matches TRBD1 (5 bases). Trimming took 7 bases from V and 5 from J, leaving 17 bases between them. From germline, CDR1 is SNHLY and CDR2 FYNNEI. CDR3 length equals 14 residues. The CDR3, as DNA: TGTGCCAGCACTTCCTGGGGGGGAAATACTGAAGCTTTCTTT. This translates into CASTSWGGNTEAFF. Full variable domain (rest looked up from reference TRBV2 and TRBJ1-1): EPEVTQTPSHQVTQMGQEVILRCVPISNHLYFYWYRQILGQKVEFLVSFYNNEISEKSEIFDDQFSVERPDGSNFTLKIRSTKLEDSAMYFCASTSWGGNTEAFFGQGTRLTVV.

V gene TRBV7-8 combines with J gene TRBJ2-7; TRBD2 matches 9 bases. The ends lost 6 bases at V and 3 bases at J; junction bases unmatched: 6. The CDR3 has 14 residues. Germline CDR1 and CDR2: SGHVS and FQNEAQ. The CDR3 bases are TGTGCCAGCAGAACCGGGACTAGCAGCTACGAGCAGTACTTC. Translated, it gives CASRTGTSSYEQYF.

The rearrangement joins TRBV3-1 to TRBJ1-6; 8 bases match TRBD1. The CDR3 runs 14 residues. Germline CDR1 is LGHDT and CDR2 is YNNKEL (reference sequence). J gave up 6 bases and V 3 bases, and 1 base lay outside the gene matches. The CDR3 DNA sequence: TGTGCCAGCAGCCACAGGGGGCTTAATTCACCCCTCCACTTT. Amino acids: CASSHRGLNSPLHF.

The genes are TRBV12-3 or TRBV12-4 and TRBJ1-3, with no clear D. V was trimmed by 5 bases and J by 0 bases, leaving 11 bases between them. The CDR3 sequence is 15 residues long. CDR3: CASSTGLYSGNTIYF. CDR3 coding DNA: TGTGCCAGCAGTACGGGCCTTTACTCTGGAAACACCATATATTTT.

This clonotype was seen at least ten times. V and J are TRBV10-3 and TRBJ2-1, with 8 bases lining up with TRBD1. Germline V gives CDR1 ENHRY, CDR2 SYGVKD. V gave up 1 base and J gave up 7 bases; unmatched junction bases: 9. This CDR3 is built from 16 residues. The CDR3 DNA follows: TGTGCCATCAGTGAGTTCGATCGGACAGGGATGAATGAGCAGTTCTTC. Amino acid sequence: CAISEFDRTGMNEQFF.

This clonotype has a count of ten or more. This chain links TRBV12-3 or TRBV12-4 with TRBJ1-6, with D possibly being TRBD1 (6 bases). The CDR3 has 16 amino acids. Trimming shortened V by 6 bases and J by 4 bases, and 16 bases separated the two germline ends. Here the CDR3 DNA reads TGTGCCAGCAGGATACAGGGCCCAGCTTATAATTCACCCCTCCACTTT. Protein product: CASRIQGPAYNSPLHF.